One sample yielded the 8 T cell receptor beta chains listed below, sequenced in a study of PD-1 blockade in classical Hodgkin lymphoma. Specified time point: newly diagnosed, previously untreated cHL patient sample. The protocol was immunoSEQ multiplex PCR, while the TCRdb copy is restricted to in-frame clones and leaves out a portion. Here the sample spans about 22,000 clones, roughly 94% being singletons. The specimen sequenced was peripheral blood mononuclear cells (PBMCs). These receptor sequences come from a human donor with classical Hodgkin lymphoma.

The chain employs TRBV7-2 and TRBJ2-2; 8 positions agree with TRBD1. The junction had 5 bases not matched to a gene; V was cut back by 4 bases and J by 4 bases. The CDR3 is 15 residues long. The germline gives CDR1 SGHTA, CDR2 FQGNSA. CDR3 amino acids: CASSSDRVGTGELFF. Here the CDR3 DNA reads TGTGCCAGCAGCTCGGACAGGGTGGGCACCGGGGAGCTGTTTTTT.

The rearrangement joins TRBV30 to TRBJ1-1; D possibly corresponds to TRBD1 (5 bases). The germline CDR1 and CDR2 sequences are GTSNPN and SVGIG (reference sequence). V lost 8 bases and J lost 0, with 13 bases in between. The CDR3 runs 13 residues. This CDR3 is CAAPGPMNTEAFF. CDR3 in DNA: TGTGCCGCACCGGGACCGATGAACACTGAAGCTTTCTTT.

The rearrangement uses TRBV27 and TRBJ2-6; D is unclear. The V gene's germline CDR1 is MNHEY and CDR2 SMNVEV (reference sequence). This CDR3 has 17 amino acids. V was trimmed by 5 bases and J by 0 bases, leaving 14 bases between them. The CDR3 coding sequence is TGTGCCAGCAGTCTATTCGGACGGACCTCTGGGGCCAACGTCCTGACTTTC. It yields the protein CASSLFGRTSGANVLTF.

The genes are TRBV28 and TRBJ1-3, with TRBD1 as a possible D gene (6 bases). The CDR3 is 17 residues long. CDR1 and CDR2 (germline): MDHEN, SYDVKM. V shed 3 bases and J shed 4 bases, with 19 bases lying between them. The CDR3 DNA is TGTGCCAGCAGTTTGAGGACAGTGGAGCGTTCGGGAAACACCATATATTTT. This codes for CASSLRTVERSGNTIYF. The entire variable domain, with the rest obtained from reference TRBV28 and TRBJ1-3, is as follows: DVKVTQSSRYLVKRTGEKVFLECVQDMDHENMFWYRQDPGLGLRLIYFSYDVKMKEKGDIPEGYSVSREKKERFSLILESASTNQTSMYLCASSLRTVERSGNTIYFGEGSWLTVV.

This clone was found a few times. The chain uses TRBV10-2 and TRBJ1-4; a possible D gene is TRBD1 (5 bases). CDR3 length equals 13 residues. CDR1 is WSHSY and CDR2 is SAAADI in the germline V gene. Deletions cut 6 bases from V and 7 bases from J, with 12 bases between. CDR3 coding DNA: TGCGCCAGCAGGGGGACTTATATTGAAAAACTGTTTTTT. It codes for CASRGTYIEKLFF.

V is TRBV9 and J is TRBJ1-5; possible D gene TRBD1, 5 bases. The CDR3 runs to 16 residues. Germline V gene sequence: CDR1 SGDLS, CDR2 YYNGEE. Trimming stripped 4 bases from V and 1 base from J, with 15 bases between. The CDR3 DNA sequence: TGTGCCAGCAGCCCCGGTCCGGGACGGAGCAATCAGCCCCAGCATTTT. It yields the protein CASSPGPGRSNQPQHF.

The chain joins TRBV15 to TRBJ2-5; D remains ambiguous. The last part of the DNA fits TRBJ2-7 better; the J call may be wrong. The CDR3 covers 14 residues. The germline V gene has CDR1 LNHNV and CDR2 YYDKDF (reference sequence). The CDR3 protein is CATSRLGLSYEQYF. CDR3 nucleotide sequence: TGTGCCACCAGCAGACTCGGGCTCTCCTACGAGCAGTACTTC.

The V gene is TRBV4-1, the J gene TRBJ2-3, with 10 bases that match TRBD2. Germline trimming cut 1 base from V and 0 bases from J; bases unmatched to any gene: 13. This CDR3 contains 20 residues. Per the germline V gene, CDR1 is MGHRA and CDR2 is YSYEKL. The CDR3 reads CASSQVELAGSTSSTDTQYF. The CDR3 DNA reads TGCGCCAGCAGCCAAGTCGAACTAGCGGGGAGTACTTCTAGCACAGATACGCAGTATTTT.